This paragraph covers one T cell receptor beta chain sequence. Germline V gene lookup returns CDR1 MNHNY and CDR2 SVGAGI (reference sequence). Trimming took 6 bases from V and 7 from J, leaving 13 bases between them. This CDR3 region has 14 residues. The data derive from a study of blood T cell repertoires in COVID-19. Authors' methods: From reference gene primer amplification, estimates of nucleated cell counts were derived. Generated by immunoSEQ multiplex PCR, the TCRdb table keeps only in-frame clones and is missing some. From that table come the V and J calls and clone size; the DNA was used to work out D and trimming. The sample includes approximately 15,000 clones, approximately 88% of them seen just once.

J is TRBJ1-6 and V is TRBV6-6, with D possibly being TRBD1 (5 bases). The sequencing sample was made of peripheral blood. This TCR came from a man aged 60 to 69 with acute or convalescent COVID-19. In DNA form, the CDR3 reads TGTGCCAGCAGGCCGACAGAGCTAAATTCACCCCTCCACTTT. Its protein is CASRPTELNSPLHF.